Listed here is a single TCR beta chain. Its antigen is not identified. The germline V gene has CDR1 KGHSH and CDR2 LQKENI. V lost 2 bases and J 1 base, leaving 14 bases between the germline ends. The CDR3 extends over 16 amino acids. This sample stems from a study of graft-versus-host responses after intestinal transplantation. Study-level information: Recipients underwent multivisceral, liver-intestinal, or isolated intestinal transplants.

The data were produced by immunoSEQ multiplex PCR, yet TCRdb's version contains in-frame clones alone and is incomplete. The table records 75,000 to 100,000 clones, more than 75% of them present only once. Study findings and constraints: Levels of circulating GvH clones at their peak were associated with early post-transplant HvG declines. Individuals who had graft-donor T cell macrochimerism had allografts that showed high graft-versus-host to host-versus-graft clonal ratios. Detected in recipient marrow were GvH clones, some of which were first observed in ileum or blood.

V gene TRBV18 combines with J gene TRBJ1-1, with TRBD1 as a possible D gene (6 bases). The receptor was isolated from a human patient who received an intestinal transplant, so some T cells may come from the graft donor. Sequencing used PBMCs, obtained 255 days after intestinal transplant. The DNA of the CDR3 is TGTGCCAGCTCACCAGGGAGGACAGTTACGAACACTGAAGCTTTCTTT. The encoded protein is CASSPGRTVTNTEAFF.